This T cell receptor beta chain was captured by sequencing in a study of neurological immune-mediated disorders. This CDR3 spans 14 amino acids. The germline CDR1 and CDR2 sequences are MDHEN and SYDVKM. Trimming took 6 bases from V and 2 from J; bases not matched to a gene: 7. TCRdb redid the calling of the 5' RACE reads with MiXCR, one entry per CDR3 protein. The sample lists 75,000 to 90,000 distinct CDR3 sequences; about a tenth were seen once. This clonotype was seen ten or more times. The TCR comes from a man aged 40-50 years in good health. The source material was PBMCs. The chain combines TRBV28 with TRBJ2-7, with 7 bases fitting TRBD1. The CDR3 DNA reads TGTGCCAGCAGCAACTACAGGGGCGCCTACGAGCAGTACTTC. Its protein product is CASSNYRGAYEQYF. Full variable domain (outside the CDR3, taken from reference TRBV28 and TRBJ2-7): DVKVTQSSRYLVKRTGEKVFLECVQDMDHENMFWYRQDPGLGLRLIYFSYDVKMKEKGDIPEGYSVSREKKERFSLILESASTNQTSMYLCASSNYRGAYEQYFGPGTRLTVT.